This T cell receptor beta chain derives from a study of T cell repertoires in cytomegalovirus infection. TCRdb analysed the reads with MiXCR anew, one entry per CDR3 protein. Altogether more than 85,000 distinct CDR3 sequences are present, less than 25% being singletons, with the ten largest covering more than 35%. This clonotype was recorded many times. There are 15 residues in the CDR3. In germline, CDR1 is MNHEY, CDR2 SVGEGT. Trimming cost V 4 bases and J 9 bases; bases outside gene matches: 7. What was sequenced was CD8+ T cells from PBMCs. The sequence derives from a human donor in good health (CMV status not recorded). Some clones in this sample may be carry-over from other donors' samples. The rearrangement joins TRBV6-2 or TRBV6-3 to TRBJ2-1; 12 bases agree with TRBD2. The CDR3 sequence: CASSFLAGGHGEQFF. CDR3 sequence (DNA): TGTGCCAGCAGTTTCCTAGCGGGGGGGCATGGTGAGCAGTTCTTC.